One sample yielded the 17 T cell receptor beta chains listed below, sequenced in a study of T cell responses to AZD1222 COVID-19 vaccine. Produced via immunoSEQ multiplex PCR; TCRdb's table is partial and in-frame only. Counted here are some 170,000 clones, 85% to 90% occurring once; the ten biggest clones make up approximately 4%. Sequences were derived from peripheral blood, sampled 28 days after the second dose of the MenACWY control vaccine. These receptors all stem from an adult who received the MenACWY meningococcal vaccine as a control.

The DNA for the CDR3 is TGTGCCAGCAGCTCTAGAGCGGGGGAAGCCTACGAGCAGTACTTC. Translating it yields CASSSRAGEAYEQYF. The chain joins TRBV9 to TRBJ2-7; 8 bases align to TRBD2. V was pared by 4 bases and J by 2 bases, with 8 bases of the junction left unmatched. CDR3 length equals 15 residues. Per the germline V gene, CDR1 is SGDLS and CDR2 is YYNGEE.

The CDR3 loop reads CASSLPGQGMPYEQYF. CDR3 DNA sequence: TGTGCCAGCAGCTTACCGGGACAGGGTATGCCCTACGAGCAGTACTTC. This rearrangement joins TRBV5-4 to TRBJ2-7, with TRBD1 matching 9 bases. J lost 2 bases, V lost 2 bases, and 8 bases had no gene match. There are 16 residues in the CDR3. Per germline, CDR1 SGHNT and CDR2 YYREEE (reference sequence).

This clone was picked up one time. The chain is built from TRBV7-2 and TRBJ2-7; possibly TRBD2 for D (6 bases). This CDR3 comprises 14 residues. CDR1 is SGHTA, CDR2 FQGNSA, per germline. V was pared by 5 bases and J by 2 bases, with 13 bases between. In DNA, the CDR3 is TGTGCCAGCAGCCCCTCGGGGGAGCCCTACGAGCAGTACTTC. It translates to CASSPSGEPYEQYF.

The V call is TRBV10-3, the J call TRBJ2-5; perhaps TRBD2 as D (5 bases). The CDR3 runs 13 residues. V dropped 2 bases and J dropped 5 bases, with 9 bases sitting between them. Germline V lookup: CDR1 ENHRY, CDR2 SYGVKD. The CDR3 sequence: CAISEGRRETQYF. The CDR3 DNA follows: TGTGCCATCAGTGAGGGGAGACGGGAGACCCAGTACTTC.

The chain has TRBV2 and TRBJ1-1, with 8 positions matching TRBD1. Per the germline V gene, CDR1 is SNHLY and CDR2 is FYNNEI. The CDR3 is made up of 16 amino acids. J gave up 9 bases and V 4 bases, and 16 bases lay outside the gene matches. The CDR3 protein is CASSGRETGTGSQAFF. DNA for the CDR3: TGTGCCAGCAGTGGGAGGGAAACCGGGACAGGCTCCCAAGCTTTCTTT. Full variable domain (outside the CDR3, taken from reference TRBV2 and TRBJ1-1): EPEVTQTPSHQVTQMGQEVILRCVPISNHLYFYWYRQILGQKVEFLVSFYNNEISEKSEIFDDQFSVERPDGSNFTLKIRSTKLEDSAMYFCASSGRETGTGSQAFFGQGTRLTVV.

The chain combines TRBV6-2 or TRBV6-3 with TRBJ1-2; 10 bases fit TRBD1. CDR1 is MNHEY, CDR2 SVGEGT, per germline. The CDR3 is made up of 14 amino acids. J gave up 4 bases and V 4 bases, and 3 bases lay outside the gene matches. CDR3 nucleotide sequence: TGTGCCAGCAGTTTTCGGACAGGGGGCTATGGCTACACCTTC. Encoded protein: CASSFRTGGYGYTF.

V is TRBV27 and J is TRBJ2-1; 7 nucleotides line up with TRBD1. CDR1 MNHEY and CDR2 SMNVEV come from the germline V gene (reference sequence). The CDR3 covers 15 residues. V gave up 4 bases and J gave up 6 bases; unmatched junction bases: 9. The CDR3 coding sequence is TGTGCCAGCAGTTCCTCGACGACAGGGATCAATGAGCAGTTCTTC. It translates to CASSSSTTGINEQFF.

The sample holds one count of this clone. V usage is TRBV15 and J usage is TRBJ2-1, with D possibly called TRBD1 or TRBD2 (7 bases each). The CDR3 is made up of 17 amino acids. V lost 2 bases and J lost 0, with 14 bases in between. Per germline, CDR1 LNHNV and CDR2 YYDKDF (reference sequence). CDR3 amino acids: CATSRPRGGPSYNEQFF. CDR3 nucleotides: TGTGCCACCAGCAGACCCAGGGGGGGGCCCTCCTACAATGAGCAGTTCTTC. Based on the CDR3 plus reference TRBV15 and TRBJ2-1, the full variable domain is DAMVIQNPRYQVTQFGKPVTLSCSQTLNHNVMYWYQQKSSQAPKLLFHYYDKDFNNEADTPDNFQSRRPNTSFCFLDIRSPGLGDTAMYLCATSRPRGGPSYNEQFFGPGTRLTVL.

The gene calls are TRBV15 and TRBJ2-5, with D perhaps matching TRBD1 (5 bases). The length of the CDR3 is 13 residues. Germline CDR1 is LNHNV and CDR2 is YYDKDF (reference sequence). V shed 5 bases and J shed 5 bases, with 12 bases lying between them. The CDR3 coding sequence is TGTGCCACCAGCGGCCAGGGTCGGGAGACCCAGTACTTC. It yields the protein CATSGQGRETQYF.

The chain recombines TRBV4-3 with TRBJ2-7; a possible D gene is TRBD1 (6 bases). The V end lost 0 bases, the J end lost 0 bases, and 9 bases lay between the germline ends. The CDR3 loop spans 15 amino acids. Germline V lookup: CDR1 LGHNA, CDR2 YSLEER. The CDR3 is CASSQEGGPSYEQYF. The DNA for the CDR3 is TGCGCCAGCAGCCAAGAAGGGGGTCCCTCCTACGAGCAGTACTTC.

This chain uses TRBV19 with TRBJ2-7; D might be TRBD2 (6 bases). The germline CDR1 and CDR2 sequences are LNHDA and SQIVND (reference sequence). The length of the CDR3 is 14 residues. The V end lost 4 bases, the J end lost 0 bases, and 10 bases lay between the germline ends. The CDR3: CASSRGGVSYEQYF. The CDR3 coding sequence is TGTGCCAGTAGTAGGGGCGGGGTCTCCTACGAGCAGTACTTC.

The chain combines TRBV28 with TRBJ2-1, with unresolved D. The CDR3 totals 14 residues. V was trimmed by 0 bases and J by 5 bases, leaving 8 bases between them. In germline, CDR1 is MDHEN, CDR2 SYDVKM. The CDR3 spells CASSLWAGNNEQFF. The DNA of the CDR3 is TGTGCCAGCAGTTTATGGGCAGGTAACAATGAGCAGTTCTTC. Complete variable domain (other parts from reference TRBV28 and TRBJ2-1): DVKVTQSSRYLVKRTGEKVFLECVQDMDHENMFWYRQDPGLGLRLIYFSYDVKMKEKGDIPEGYSVSREKKERFSLILESASTNQTSMYLCASSLWAGNNEQFFGPGTRLTVL.

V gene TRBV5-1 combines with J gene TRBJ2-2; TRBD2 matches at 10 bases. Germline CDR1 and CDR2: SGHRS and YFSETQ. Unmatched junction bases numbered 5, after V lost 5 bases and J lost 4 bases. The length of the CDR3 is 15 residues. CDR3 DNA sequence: TGCGCCAGCAGTCAGGCTAGCGGGGGCACCGGGGAGCTGTTTTTT. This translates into CASSQASGGTGELFF.

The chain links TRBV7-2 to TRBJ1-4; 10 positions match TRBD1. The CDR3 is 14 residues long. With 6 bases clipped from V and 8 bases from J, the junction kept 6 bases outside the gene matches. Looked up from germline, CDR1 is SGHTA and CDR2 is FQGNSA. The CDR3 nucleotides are TGTGCCAGCAGTACCGGGACAGGGGAAGAAAAACTGTTTTTT. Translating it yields CASSTGTGEEKLFF.

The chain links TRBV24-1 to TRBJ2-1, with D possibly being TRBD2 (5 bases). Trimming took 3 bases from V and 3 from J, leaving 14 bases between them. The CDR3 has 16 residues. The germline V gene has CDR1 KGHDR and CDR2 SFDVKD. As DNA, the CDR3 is TGTGCCACCAGTGATCCGACTACCTCGGACTACAATGAGCAGTTCTTC. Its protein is CATSDPTTSDYNEQFF.

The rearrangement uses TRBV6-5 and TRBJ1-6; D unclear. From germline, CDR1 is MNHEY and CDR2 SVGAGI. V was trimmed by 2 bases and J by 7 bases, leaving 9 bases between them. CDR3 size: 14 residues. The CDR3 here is CASSYTPENSPLHF. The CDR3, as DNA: TGTGCCAGCAGTTACACCCCAGAAAATTCACCCCTCCACTTT.

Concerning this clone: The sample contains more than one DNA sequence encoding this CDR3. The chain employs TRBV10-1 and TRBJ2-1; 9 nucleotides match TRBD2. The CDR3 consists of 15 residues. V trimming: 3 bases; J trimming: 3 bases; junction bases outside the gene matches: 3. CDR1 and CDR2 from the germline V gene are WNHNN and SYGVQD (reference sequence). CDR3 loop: CASSEAGGSYNEQFF. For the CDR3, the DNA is TGCGCCAGCAGTGAAGCGGGAGGAAGCTACAATGAGCAGTTCTTC.